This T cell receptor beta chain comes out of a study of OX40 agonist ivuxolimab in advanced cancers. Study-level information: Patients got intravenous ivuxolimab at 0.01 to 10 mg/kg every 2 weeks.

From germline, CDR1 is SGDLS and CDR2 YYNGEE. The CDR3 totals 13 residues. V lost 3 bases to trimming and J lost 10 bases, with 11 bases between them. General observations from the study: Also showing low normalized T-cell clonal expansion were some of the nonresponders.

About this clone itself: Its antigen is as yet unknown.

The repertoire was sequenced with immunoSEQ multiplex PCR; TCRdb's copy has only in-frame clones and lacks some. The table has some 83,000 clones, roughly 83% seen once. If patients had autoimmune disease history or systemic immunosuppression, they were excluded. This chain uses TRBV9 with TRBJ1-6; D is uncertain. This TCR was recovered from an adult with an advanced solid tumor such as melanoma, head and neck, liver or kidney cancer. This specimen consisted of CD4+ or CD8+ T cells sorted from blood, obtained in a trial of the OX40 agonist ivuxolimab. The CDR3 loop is CASSAEDGSPLHF. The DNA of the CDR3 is TGTGCCAGCAGCGCTGAAGATGGCTCACCCCTCCACTTT.